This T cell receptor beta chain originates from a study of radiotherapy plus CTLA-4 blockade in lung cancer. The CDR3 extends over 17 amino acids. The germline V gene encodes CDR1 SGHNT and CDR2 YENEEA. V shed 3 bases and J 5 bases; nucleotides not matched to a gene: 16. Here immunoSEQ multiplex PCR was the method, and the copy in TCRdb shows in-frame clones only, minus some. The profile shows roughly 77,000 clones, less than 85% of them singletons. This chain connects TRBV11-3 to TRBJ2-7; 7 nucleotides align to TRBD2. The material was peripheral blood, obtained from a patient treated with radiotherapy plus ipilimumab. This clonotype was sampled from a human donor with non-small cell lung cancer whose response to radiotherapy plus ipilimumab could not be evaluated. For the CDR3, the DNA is TGTGCCAGCAGCTTTACGGTAAGGCCGGGAGGAAGCGACGAGCAGTACTTC. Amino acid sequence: CASSFTVRPGGSDEQYF.